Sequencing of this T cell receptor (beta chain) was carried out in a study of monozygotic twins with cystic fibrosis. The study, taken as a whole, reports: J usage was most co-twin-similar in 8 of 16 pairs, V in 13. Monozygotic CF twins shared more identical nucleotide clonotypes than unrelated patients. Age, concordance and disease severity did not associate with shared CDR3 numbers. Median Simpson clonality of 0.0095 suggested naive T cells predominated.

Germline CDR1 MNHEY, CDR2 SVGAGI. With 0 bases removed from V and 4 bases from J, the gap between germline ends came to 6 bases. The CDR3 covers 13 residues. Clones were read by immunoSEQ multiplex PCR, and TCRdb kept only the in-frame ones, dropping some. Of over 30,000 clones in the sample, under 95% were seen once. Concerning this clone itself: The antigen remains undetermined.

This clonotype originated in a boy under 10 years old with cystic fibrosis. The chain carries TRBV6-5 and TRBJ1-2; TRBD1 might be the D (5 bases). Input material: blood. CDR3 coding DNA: TGTGCCAGCAGTTACTCGAGGGGCTATGGCTACACCTTC. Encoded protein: CASSYSRGYGYTF.